Each of the 19 T cell receptor beta chains below was sequenced from the same sample in a study of long-term antiretroviral therapy in people with HIV. They ran version v3.0 of the immunoSEQ assay at survey level. The repertoire was sequenced with immunoSEQ multiplex PCR; TCRdb's copy has only in-frame clones and lacks some. The sample gives fewer than 20,000 clones, around 73% of which show up once; roughly 15% is in the top ten. The input for sequencing was unsorted PBMCs, taken 0.3 years after starting antiretroviral therapy. The receptors originated from a woman in her forties or fifties with HIV.

This sequence joins TRBV5-5 and TRBJ1-6, with D tentatively TRBD1 (5 bases). The CDR3 loop spans 17 amino acids. Germline V gene sequence: CDR1 SGHKS, CDR2 YYEKEE (reference sequence). V lost 0 bases and J lost 10, with 20 bases in between. DNA of the CDR3: TGTGCCAGCAGCTTGGCCGGGGGGAGAGGCGGTTACTCACCCCTCCACTTT. As protein: CASSLAGGRGGYSPLHF.

This chain connects TRBV28 to TRBJ2-7; D is possibly TRBD1 (5 bases). This CDR3 is built from 13 residues. The V end lost 3 bases, the J end lost 2 bases, and 8 bases lay between the germline ends. Germline loops: CDR1 MDHEN, CDR2 SYDVKM. CDR3 loop: CASSLPGPYEQYF. DNA of the CDR3: TGTGCCAGCAGTTTGCCAGGGCCCTACGAGCAGTACTTC.

V is TRBV7-2 and J is TRBJ2-2; no definite D call. The CDR3 contains 14 residues. Germline V gene sequence: CDR1 SGHTA, CDR2 FQGNSA. The V and J ends lost 3 bases and 2 bases respectively, with 7 bases between them. Here the CDR3 reads CASSLGRNTGELFF. The CDR3 nucleotides are TGTGCCAGCAGCTTGGGCCGCAACACCGGGGAGCTGTTTTTT.

The J gene is TRBJ1-1, the V gene TRBV4-2; the D gene is possibly TRBD1 (6 bases). Trimming shortened V by 2 bases and J by 3 bases, and 7 bases separated the two germline ends. Germline CDR1 and CDR2: LGHNA and YNFKEQ. This CDR3 contains 13 residues. The CDR3: CASSQSGDTEAFF. As DNA, the CDR3 is TGTGCCAGCAGCCAATCAGGGGACACTGAAGCTTTCTTT.

This sequence joins TRBV18 and TRBJ2-5; D is ambiguous. The CDR3 is 15 amino acids. Between the trimmed V and J ends, which lost 5 bases and 4 bases, there was a span of 17 bases. Germline V lookup: CDR1 KGHSH, CDR2 LQKENI. The DNA for the CDR3 is TGTGCCAGCTCATCCGGCCCGGAGAAGCGAGAGACCCAGTACTTC. Translation: CASSSGPEKRETQYF. The variable domain in full, with the rest retrieved from reference TRBV18 and TRBJ2-5, is NAGVMQNPRHLVRRRGQEARLRCSPMKGHSHVYWYRQLPEEGLKFMVYLQKENIIDESGMPKERFSAEFPKEGPSILRIQQVVRGDSAAYFCASSSGPEKRETQYFGPGTRLLVL.

Concerning this clone itself: At one boundary the junction diverges from the germline segment, which might be a read error. J is TRBJ1-1 and V is TRBV18, with TRBD1 matching 9 bases. CDR1 KGHSH and CDR2 LQKENI come from the germline V gene. The CDR3 has 14 residues. CDR3 region: CASSPQGAGTEAFF. For the CDR3, the DNA is TGTGCCAGCTCCCCACAGGGGGCCGGAACTGAAGCTTTCTTT.

This sequence joins TRBV6-1 and TRBJ1-1; D remains unclear. The CDR3 totals 13 residues. Trimming took off 8 bases at V and 2 bases at J, with 12 bases between the two ends. Germline V lookup: CDR1 MNHNS, CDR2 SASEGT. CDR3 residues: CASLNTVNTEAFF. The CDR3 DNA reads as TGTGCCAGCCTCAACACTGTCAACACTGAAGCTTTCTTT.

The V call is TRBV14, the J call TRBJ1-3, with D tentatively TRBD1 (6 bases). This CDR3 region has 17 residues. Germline loops: CDR1 SGHDN, CDR2 FVKESK. Trimming removed 0 bases from V and 0 bases from J, with 12 bases in between. The CDR3 region has the DNA TGTGCCAGCAGCCAAGATGGGGGCAGATTCTCTGGAAACACCATATATTTT. Residues: CASSQDGGRFSGNTIYF. The full variable domain, completed using reference TRBV14 and TRBJ1-3, is EAGVTQFPSHSVIEKGQTVTLRCDPISGHDNLYWYRRVMGKEIKFLLHFVKESKQDESGMPNNRFLAERTGGTYSTLKVQPAELEDSGVYFCASSQDGGRFSGNTIYFGEGSWLTVV.

The rearrangement uses TRBV5-1 and TRBJ1-4, with TRBD1 matching over 7 bases. The V and J ends lost 7 bases and 4 bases, in that order; junction bases with no gene match: 10. Per the germline V gene, CDR1 is SGHRS and CDR2 is YFSETQ. This CDR3 region has 15 residues. The CDR3 reads CASSSSGQFNEKLFF. The CDR3 DNA reads as TGCGCCAGCTCCTCCTCGGGACAGTTTAATGAAAAACTGTTTTTT.

The chain has TRBV5-1 and TRBJ1-1, with no clear D. Deletions cut 0 bases from V and 7 bases from J, with 19 bases between. Germline V gene data show CDR1 as SGHRS and CDR2 as YFSETQ. The CDR3 extends over 16 amino acids. CDR3 residues: CASSLDRVTSPYEAFF. The CDR3 region has the DNA TGCGCCAGCAGCTTGGACAGAGTCACTTCCCCCTATGAAGCTTTCTTT.

The chain combines TRBV27 with TRBJ2-7; 9 bases are shared with TRBD1. CDR1 and CDR2 (germline): MNHEY, SMNVEV (reference sequence). CDR3 length: 16 amino acids. J gave up 0 bases and V 5 bases, and 8 bases lay outside the gene matches. For the CDR3, the DNA is TGTGCCAGCAGTCCAGGACAGGGGTACCGCTCCTACGAGCAGTACTTC. Translation: CASSPGQGYRSYEQYF.

The chain links TRBV5-6 to TRBJ2-1; D not resolved. The CDR3 consists of 14 residues. Trimming pared 0 bases from V and 4 bases from J, leaving 8 bases between. Germline V gene data show CDR1 as SGHDT and CDR2 as YYEEEE. This CDR3 reads CASSLGGLYNEQFF. The CDR3 DNA reads TGTGCCAGCAGCTTGGGGGGTCTTTACAATGAGCAGTTCTTC.

V is TRBV29-1 and J is TRBJ1-2; 7 positions agree with TRBD1. J was trimmed by 3 bases and V by 4 bases; bases with no gene match: 5. Per the germline V gene, CDR1 is SQVTM and CDR2 is ANQGSEA. This CDR3 contains 13 residues. The CDR3 sequence: CSVAGGFDYGYTF. The CDR3 DNA reads as TGCAGCGTTGCAGGGGGATTTGACTATGGCTACACCTTC.

The CDR3 sequence: CASSLEGGTGELFF. The CDR3 region has the DNA TGTGCCAGCAGCTTAGAGGGTGGGACCGGGGAGCTGTTTTTT. The chain uses TRBV7-9 and TRBJ2-2; D gene unclear. Between the trimmed V and J ends, which lost 1 base and 5 bases, there was a span of 8 bases. The germline CDR1 and CDR2 sequences are SEHNR and FQNEAQ (reference sequence). This CDR3 comprises 14 residues.

CDR3 nucleotides: TGTGCCATCGGAAGTGACAGCGAGAGCTCCTATAATTCACCCCTCCACTTT. As protein: CAIGSDSESSYNSPLHF. The chain uses TRBV10-3 and TRBJ1-6, with D possibly being TRBD1 (5 bases). The CDR3 loop spans 17 amino acids. CDR1 is ENHRY and CDR2 is SYGVKD in the germline V gene. The V and J ends lost 8 bases and 0 bases respectively, with 17 bases between them.

This chain joins TRBV6-6 and TRBJ1-1; 9 positions match TRBD1. The CDR3 runs to 16 residues. Germline trimming cut 4 bases from V and 0 bases from J; bases unmatched to any gene: 6. Germline CDR1 MNHNY, CDR2 SVGAGI (reference sequence). Here the CDR3 DNA reads TGTGCCAGCAGTTGGGGGACAGGGAAAATGAACACTGAAGCTTTCTTT. This translates into CASSWGTGKMNTEAFF.

V is TRBV5-1 and J is TRBJ2-3, with D uncertain. CDR1 SGHRS and CDR2 YFSETQ come from the germline V gene. Trimming removed 3 bases from V and 2 bases from J, with 10 bases in between. This CDR3 has 14 residues. The CDR3 DNA is TGCGCCAGCAGCTGGGCCAGCCCCACAGATACGCAGTATTTT. Protein: CASSWASPTDTQYF.

The rearrangement links TRBV18 to TRBJ1-1; D remains ambiguous. V gave up 2 bases and J gave up 2 bases, with 6 bases separating them. CDR1 is KGHSH and CDR2 is LQKENI in the germline V gene. The CDR3 consists of 13 residues. CDR3 residues: CASSPATNTEAFF. The DNA for the CDR3 is TGTGCCAGCTCACCAGCGACAAACACTGAAGCTTTCTTT. Looking up the rest from reference TRBV18 and TRBJ1-1 gives the full variable domain: NAGVMQNPRHLVRRRGQEARLRCSPMKGHSHVYWYRQLPEEGLKFMVYLQKENIIDESGMPKERFSAEFPKEGPSILRIQQVVRGDSAAYFCASSPATNTEAFFGQGTRLTVV.

This rearrangement joins TRBV6-1 to TRBJ2-7; 7 bases map to TRBD1. This CDR3 region has 11 residues. Germline CDR1 reads MNHNS; CDR2 reads SASEGT. The trim removed 6 bases at V and 6 bases at J, leaving 2 bases unmatched. The CDR3 DNA reads as TGTGCCAGCAGGAACAGGGGCGAGCAGTACGTC. Its translation is CASRNRGEQYV.